This TCR beta chain emerged from a study of blood T cell repertoires in COVID-19. Whole-study context: Samples taken during acute and convalescent COVID-19 were collected in the United States, Italy and Spain. The cDNA or gDNA used as material had been derived from T cells, B-cell-depleted T cells, or PBMCs.

Authors' processing steps: Estimates of nucleated cell counts were drawn from the amplification of reference gene primers. This table comes from immunoSEQ multiplex PCR, and its TCRdb copy is limited to in-frame clones, with some not included. From that table come the V and J calls and clone size; the DNA was used to work out D and trimming. The sample consists of about 140,000 clones, around 82% of them appearing once. Individuals drawn from under 30 US areas were about 18 to 90 years old. V was cut by 5 bases and J by 5 bases, with 15 bases left in between. CDR1 and CDR2 (germline): MNHEY, SMNVEV (reference sequence). This CDR3 contains 14 residues.

Material for sequencing was PBMCs or T cells enriched from blood (not recorded which). The clonotype comes from a man aged 40-49 years with acute COVID-19. The chain combines TRBV27 with TRBJ1-1; D call uncertain. The CDR3 region is CASSELREVTEAFF. The CDR3 bases are TGTGCCAGCAGTGAGCTACGAGAGGTGACTGAAGCTTTCTTT.